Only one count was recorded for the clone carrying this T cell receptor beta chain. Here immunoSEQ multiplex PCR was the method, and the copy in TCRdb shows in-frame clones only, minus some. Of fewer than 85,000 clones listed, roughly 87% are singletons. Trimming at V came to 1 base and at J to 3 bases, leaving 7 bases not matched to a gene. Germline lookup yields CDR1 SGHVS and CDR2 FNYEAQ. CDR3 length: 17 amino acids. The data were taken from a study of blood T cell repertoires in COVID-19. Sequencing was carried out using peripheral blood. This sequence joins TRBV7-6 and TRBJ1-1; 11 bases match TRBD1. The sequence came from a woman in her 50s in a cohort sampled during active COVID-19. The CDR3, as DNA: TGTGCCAGCAGCTTAGAGGTGGACAGGGGGCAGGACACTGAAGCTTTCTTT. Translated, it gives CASSLEVDRGQDTEAFF.